The T cell receptor beta chain under discussion was sequenced for a study of blood T cell repertoires in COVID-19. Turning to the study itself: Collection of acute and convalescent COVID-19 samples took place in the United States, Italy and Spain.

Only in-frame clones appear in the TCRdb table, and some are missing; sequencing was by immunoSEQ multiplex PCR. Of more than 300,000 clones listed, roughly 89% are singletons. The CDR3 totals 13 residues. From germline, CDR1 is SGHRS and CDR2 YFSETQ. The J segment lost 6 bases and the V segment lost 0 bases, leaving 1 base of the junction unmatched. With regard to this clone: The identical CDR3 is also encoded by other nucleotide sequences in the sample.

The TCR was taken from a woman under 30 who had recovered from COVID-19. The sequenced sample was peripheral blood. The rearrangement links TRBV5-1 to TRBJ1-2; TRBD1 matches at 8 bases. The CDR3 sequence: CASSLGQGNGYTF. The CDR3 DNA follows: TGCGCCAGCAGCTTGGGACAGGGGAATGGCTACACCTTC.